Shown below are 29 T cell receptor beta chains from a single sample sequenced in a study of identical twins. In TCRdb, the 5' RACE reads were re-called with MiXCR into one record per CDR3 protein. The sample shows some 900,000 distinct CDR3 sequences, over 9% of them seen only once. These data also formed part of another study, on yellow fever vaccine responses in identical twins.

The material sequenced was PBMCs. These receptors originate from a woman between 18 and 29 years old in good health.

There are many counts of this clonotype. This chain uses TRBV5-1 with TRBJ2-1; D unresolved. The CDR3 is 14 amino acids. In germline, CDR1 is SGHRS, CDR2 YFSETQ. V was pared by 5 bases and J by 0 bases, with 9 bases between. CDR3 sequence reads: CASSDGRSYNEQFF. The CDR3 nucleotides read TGCGCCAGCAGTGATGGCCGCTCCTACAATGAGCAGTTCTTC. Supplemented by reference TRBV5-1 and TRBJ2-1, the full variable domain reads KAGVTQTPRYLIKTRGQQVTLSCSPISGHRSVSWYQQTPGQGLQFLFEYFSETQRNKGNFPGRFSGRQFSNSRSEMNVSTLELGDSALYLCASSDGRSYNEQFFGPGTRLTVL.

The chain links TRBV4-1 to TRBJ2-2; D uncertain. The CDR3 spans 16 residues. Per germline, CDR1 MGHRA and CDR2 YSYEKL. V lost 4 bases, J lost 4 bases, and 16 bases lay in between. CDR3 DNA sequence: TGCGCCAGCAGCCTGGAAGGAGTTCAAGGCACCGGGGAGCTGTTTTTT. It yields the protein CASSLEGVQGTGELFF.

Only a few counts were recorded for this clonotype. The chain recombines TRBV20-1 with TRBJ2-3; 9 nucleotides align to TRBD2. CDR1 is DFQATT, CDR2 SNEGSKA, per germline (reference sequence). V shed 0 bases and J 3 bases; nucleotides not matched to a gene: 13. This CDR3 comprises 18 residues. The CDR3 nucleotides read TGCAGTGCTAGAGATTTAGTTCGGCTAGCGGGGAGGACAGATACGCAGTATTTT. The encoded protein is CSARDLVRLAGRTDTQYF.

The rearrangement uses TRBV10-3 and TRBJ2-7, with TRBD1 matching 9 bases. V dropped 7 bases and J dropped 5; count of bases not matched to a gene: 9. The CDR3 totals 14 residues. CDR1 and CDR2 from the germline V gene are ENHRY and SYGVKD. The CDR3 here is CAIIERGQGNEQYV. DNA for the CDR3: TGTGCCATCATCGAACGGGGACAGGGCAACGAGCAGTACGTC.

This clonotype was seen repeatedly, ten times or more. CDR3 in DNA: TGTGCCAGCAGTCCCGGGACTAGGTCCTACGAGCAGTACGTC. Encoded protein: CASSPGTRSYEQYV. The chain joins TRBV27 to TRBJ2-7; the match to TRBD2 covers 8 bases. CDR1 is MNHEY and CDR2 is SMNVEV in the germline V gene (reference sequence). The length of the CDR3 is 14 residues. J lost 1 base, V lost 5 bases, and 4 bases had no gene match.

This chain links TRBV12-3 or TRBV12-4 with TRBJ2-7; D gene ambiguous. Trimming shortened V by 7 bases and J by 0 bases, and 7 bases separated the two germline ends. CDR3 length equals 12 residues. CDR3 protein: CASTGTSYEQYF. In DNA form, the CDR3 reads TGTGCCAGCACGGGCACCTCCTACGAGCAGTACTTC.

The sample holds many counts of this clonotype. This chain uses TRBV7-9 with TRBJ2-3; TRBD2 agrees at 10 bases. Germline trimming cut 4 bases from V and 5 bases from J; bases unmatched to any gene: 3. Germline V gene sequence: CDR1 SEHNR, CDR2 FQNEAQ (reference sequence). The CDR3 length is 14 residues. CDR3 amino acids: CASSSGLAVDTQYF. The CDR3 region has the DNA TGTGCCAGCAGCTCCGGACTAGCGGTAGATACGCAGTATTTT.

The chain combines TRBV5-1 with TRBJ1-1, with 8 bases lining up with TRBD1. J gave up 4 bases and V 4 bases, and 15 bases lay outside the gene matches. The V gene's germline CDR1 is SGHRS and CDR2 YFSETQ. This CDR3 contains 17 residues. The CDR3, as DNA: TGCGCCAGCAGCCCCCCCGGGACAGGACATGGTTCCACTGAAGCTTTCTTT. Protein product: CASSPPGTGHGSTEAFF.

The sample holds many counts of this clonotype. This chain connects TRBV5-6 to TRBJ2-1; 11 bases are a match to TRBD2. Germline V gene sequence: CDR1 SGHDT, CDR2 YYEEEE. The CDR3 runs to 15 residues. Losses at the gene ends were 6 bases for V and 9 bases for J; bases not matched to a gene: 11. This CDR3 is CASIILAGGGGEQFF. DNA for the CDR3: TGTGCCAGCATCATCCTAGCGGGAGGTGGCGGTGAGCAGTTCTTC. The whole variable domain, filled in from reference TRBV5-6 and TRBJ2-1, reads DAGVTQSPTHLIKTRGQQVTLRCSPKSGHDTVSWYQQALGQGPQFIFQYYEEEERQRGNFPDRFSGHQFPNYSSELNVNALLLGDSALYLCASIILAGGGGEQFFGPGTRLTVL.

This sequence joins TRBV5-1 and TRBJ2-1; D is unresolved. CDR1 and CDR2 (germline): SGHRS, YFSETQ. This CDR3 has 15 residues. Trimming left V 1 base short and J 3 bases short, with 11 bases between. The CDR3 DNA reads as TGCGCCAGCAGCTTGAGCAGCTCCTACTACAATGAGCAGTTCTTC. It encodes CASSLSSSYYNEQFF.

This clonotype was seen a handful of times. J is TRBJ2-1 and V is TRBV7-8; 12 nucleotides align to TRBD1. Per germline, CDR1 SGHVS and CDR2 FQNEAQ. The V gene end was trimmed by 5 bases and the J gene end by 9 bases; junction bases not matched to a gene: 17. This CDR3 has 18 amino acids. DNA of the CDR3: TGTGCCAGCAGCCTAAGGGACAGGGGGCAACTCTCGGGTCTTGAGCAGTTCTTC. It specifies CASSLRDRGQLSGLEQFF.

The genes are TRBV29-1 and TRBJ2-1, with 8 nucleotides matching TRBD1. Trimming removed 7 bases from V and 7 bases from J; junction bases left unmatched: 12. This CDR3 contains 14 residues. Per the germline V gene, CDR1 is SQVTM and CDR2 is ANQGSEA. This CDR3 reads CSATVTGDRNEQFF. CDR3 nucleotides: TGCAGCGCTACAGTGACAGGGGATAGGAATGAGCAGTTCTTC.

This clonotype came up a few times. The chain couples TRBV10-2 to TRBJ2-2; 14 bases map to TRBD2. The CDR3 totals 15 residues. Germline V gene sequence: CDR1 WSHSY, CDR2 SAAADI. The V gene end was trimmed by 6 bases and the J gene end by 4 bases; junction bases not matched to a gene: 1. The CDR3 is CASRTSGGGTGELFF. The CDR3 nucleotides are TGCGCCAGCAGGACTAGCGGGGGGGGCACCGGGGAGCTGTTTTTT.

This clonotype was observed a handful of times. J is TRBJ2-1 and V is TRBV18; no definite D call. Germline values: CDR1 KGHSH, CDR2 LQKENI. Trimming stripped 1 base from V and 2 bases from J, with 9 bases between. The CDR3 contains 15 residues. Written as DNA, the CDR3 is TGTGCCAGCTCACCACTTCCGGCTACCTACAATGAGCAGTTCTTC. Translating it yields CASSPLPATYNEQFF.

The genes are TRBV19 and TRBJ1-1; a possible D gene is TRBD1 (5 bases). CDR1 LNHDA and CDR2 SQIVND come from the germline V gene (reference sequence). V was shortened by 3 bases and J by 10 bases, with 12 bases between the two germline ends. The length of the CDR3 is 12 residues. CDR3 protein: CASSIGDGGAFF. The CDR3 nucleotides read TGTGCCAGTAGTATCGGGGACGGTGGAGCTTTCTTT.

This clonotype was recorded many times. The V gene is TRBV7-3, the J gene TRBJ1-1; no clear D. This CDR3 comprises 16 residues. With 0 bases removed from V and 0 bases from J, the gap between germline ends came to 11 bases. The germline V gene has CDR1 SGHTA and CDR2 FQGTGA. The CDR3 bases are TGTGCCAGCAGCTTAACCGCTTGGGGAGTGAACACTGAAGCTTTCTTT. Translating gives CASSLTAWGVNTEAFF.

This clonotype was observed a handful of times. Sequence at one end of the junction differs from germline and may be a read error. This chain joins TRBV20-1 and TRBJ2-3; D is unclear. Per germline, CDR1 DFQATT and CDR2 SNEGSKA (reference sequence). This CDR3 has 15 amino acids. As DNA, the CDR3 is TGCTGTGCCCAGAGAGTGCTGGTAAACACAGATACGCAGTATTTT. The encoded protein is CCAQRVLVNTDTQYF.

The CDR3 region has the DNA TGCAGTGCTAGACACGGATACAGGGAAGACAATGAGCAGTTCTTC. As protein: CSARHGYREDNEQFF. The chain couples TRBV20-1 to TRBJ2-1; possible D gene TRBD1, 6 bases. The V gene's germline CDR1 is DFQATT and CDR2 SNEGSKA (reference sequence). The CDR3 has 15 amino acids. V dropped 2 bases and J dropped 5 bases, with 16 bases sitting between them.

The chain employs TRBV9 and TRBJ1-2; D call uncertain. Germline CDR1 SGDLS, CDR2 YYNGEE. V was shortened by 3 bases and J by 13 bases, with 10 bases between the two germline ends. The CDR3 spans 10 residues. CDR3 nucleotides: TGTGCCAGCAGCGGACCGCGGTCCACCTTC. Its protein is CASSGPRSTF.

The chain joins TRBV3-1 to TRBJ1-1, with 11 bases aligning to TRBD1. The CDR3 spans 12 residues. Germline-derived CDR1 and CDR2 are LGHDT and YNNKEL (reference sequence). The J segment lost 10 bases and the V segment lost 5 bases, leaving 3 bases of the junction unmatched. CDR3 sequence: CASSGTGGRAFF. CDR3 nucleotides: TGTGCCAGCAGCGGGACAGGGGGGCGAGCTTTCTTT.

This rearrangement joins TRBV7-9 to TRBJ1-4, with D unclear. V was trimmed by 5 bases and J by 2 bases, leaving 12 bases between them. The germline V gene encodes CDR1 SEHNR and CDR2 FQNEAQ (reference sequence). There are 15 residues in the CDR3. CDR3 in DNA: TGTGCCAGCAGCGACTCGGCCGGGACTAATGAAAAACTGTTTTTT. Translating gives CASSDSAGTNEKLFF.

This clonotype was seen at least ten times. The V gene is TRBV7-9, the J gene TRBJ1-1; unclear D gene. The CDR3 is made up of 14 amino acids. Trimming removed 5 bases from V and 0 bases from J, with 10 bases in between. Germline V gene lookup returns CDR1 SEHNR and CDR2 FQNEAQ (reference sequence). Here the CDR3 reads CASSPHAVNTEAFF. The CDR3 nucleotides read TGTGCCAGCAGCCCCCACGCGGTGAACACTGAAGCTTTCTTT.

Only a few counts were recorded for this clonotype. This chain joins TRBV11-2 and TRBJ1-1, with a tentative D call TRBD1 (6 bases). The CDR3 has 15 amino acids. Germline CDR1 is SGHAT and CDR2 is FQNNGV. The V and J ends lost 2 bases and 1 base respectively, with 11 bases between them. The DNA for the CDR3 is TGTGCCAGCAGCTTAACCCCAGGGGCGAACACTGAAGCTTTCTTT. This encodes CASSLTPGANTEAFF.

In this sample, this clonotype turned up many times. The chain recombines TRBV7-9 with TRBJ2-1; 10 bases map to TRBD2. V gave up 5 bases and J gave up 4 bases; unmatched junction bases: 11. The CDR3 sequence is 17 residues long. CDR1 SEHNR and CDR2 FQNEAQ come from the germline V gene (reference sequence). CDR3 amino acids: CASSPTLAGVLYNEQFF. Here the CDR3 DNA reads TGTGCCAGCAGCCCCACTCTAGCGGGGGTCTTATACAATGAGCAGTTCTTC.

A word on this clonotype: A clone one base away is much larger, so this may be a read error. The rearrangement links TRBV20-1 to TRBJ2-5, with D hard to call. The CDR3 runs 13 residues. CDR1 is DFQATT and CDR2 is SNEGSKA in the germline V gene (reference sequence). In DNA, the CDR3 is TGCAGTGCTCAAAGAACTACGCAAGAGACCGAGTACTTC. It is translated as CSAQRTTQETEYF.

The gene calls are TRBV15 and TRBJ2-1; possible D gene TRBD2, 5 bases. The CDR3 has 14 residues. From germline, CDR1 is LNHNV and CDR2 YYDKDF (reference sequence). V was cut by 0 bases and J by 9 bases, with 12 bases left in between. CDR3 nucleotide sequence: TGTGCCACCAGCAGAGATCCAACTCGGGGTGAGCAGTTCTTC. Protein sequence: CATSRDPTRGEQFF. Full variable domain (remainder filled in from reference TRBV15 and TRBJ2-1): DAMVIQNPRYQVTQFGKPVTLSCSQTLNHNVMYWYQQKSSQAPKLLFHYYDKDFNNEADTPDNFQSRRPNTSFCFLDIRSPGLGDTAMYLCATSRDPTRGEQFFGPGTRLTVL.

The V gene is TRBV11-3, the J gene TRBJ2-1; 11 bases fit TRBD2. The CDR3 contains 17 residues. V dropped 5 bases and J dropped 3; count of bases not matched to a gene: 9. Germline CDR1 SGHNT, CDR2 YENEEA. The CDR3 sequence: CASSPAFLAGGYNEQFF. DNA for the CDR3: TGTGCCAGCAGCCCCGCCTTCCTAGCGGGGGGCTACAATGAGCAGTTCTTC.

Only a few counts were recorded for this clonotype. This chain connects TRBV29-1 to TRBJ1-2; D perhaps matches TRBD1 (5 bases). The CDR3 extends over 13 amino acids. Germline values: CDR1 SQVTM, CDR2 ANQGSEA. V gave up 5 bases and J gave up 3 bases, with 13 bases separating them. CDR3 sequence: CSVQGGQDYGYTF. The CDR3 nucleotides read TGCAGCGTTCAGGGAGGGCAGGACTATGGCTACACCTTC.

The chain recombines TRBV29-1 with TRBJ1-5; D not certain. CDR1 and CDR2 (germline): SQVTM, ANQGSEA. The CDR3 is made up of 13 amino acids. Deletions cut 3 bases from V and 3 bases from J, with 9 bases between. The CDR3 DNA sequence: TGCAGCGTTGATGGAGGTTTCAATCAGCCCCAGCATTTT. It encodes CSVDGGFNQPQHF.